These 25 T cell receptor beta chains were all obtained from the same sample, sequenced in a study of early T cells in non-severe SARS-CoV-2 infection (dated by TCRdb to the early 2020s). The library was built by means of 5' RACE. Sequencing was performed on a NextSeq 500. TCRdb redid the processing of the public reads, applying fastp at Q25 and MiXCR, and retained in-frame beta chains. Every entry covers one CDR3 protein and lists the most common genes and DNA from its rows. Across this sample there are 86,000 or so distinct CDR3 sequences, with 5.5% to 7.5% seen only once. About 7.5% of the sample comes from the top ten. Sequenced: whole blood. These TCRs come from an adult who was a healthcare worker with PCR-confirmed SARS-CoV-2 infection or an uninfected control (not recorded which).

Many counts were recorded for this clonotype. The chain has TRBV14 and TRBJ1-2, with D unresolved. V was pared by 1 base and J by 2 bases, with 8 bases between. This CDR3 is built from 14 residues. Germline V lookup: CDR1 SGHDN, CDR2 FVKESK. CDR3 bases: TGTGCCAGCAGCCAAGGAAGGAAAAACTATGGCTACACCTTC. This encodes CASSQGRKNYGYTF.

In its sample, this clonotype was seen many times. This sequence joins TRBV2 and TRBJ1-3; D uncertain. The germline V gene has CDR1 SNHLY and CDR2 FYNNEI. The CDR3 spans 13 residues. Trimming cost V 4 bases and J 2 bases, with 6 bases left between them. CDR3 DNA sequence: TGTGCCAGCAGTGGGAGACCTGGAAACACCATATATTTT. Translation: CASSGRPGNTIYF. Filled out from reference TRBV2 and TRBJ1-3, the complete variable domain reads EPEVTQTPSHQVTQMGQEVILRCVPISNHLYFYWYRQILGQKVEFLVSFYNNEISEKSEIFDDQFSVERPDGSNFTLKIRSTKLEDSAMYFCASSGRPGNTIYFGEGSWLTVV.

This clonotype was counted ten times or more. The chain has TRBV2 and TRBJ1-4; no firm D call. CDR3 length: 15 amino acids. Trimming took 2 bases from V and 3 from J, leaving 10 bases between them. CDR1 and CDR2 from the germline V gene are SNHLY and FYNNEI. The CDR3 nucleotides read TGTGCCAGCAGTGAATTCGGTGGGTCTAATGAAAAACTGTTTTTT. It yields the protein CASSEFGGSNEKLFF.

This clonotype was observed many times. The chain links TRBV12-3 or TRBV12-4 to TRBJ1-5; 9 bases align to TRBD1. Unmatched junction bases numbered 8, after V lost 3 bases and J lost 8 bases. This CDR3 has 15 amino acids. This chain's CDR3 is CASSLKGQGGEPQHF. The CDR3 bases are TGTGCCAGCAGTTTGAAGGGACAGGGCGGAGAGCCCCAGCATTTT.

This clonotype was picked up many times. V and J are TRBV6-5 and TRBJ1-5; D is unresolved. Germline loops: CDR1 MNHEY, CDR2 SVGAGI. The V and J ends lost 4 bases and 4 bases respectively, with 11 bases between them. The CDR3 loop spans 14 amino acids. The CDR3 region is CASSSVGFNQPQHF. CDR3 sequence (DNA): TGTGCCAGCAGTTCAGTGGGTTTTAATCAGCCCCAGCATTTT.

This clonotype was counted a few times. The chain links TRBV6-2 or TRBV6-3 to TRBJ2-1, with TRBD1 as a possible D gene (6 bases). The CDR3 covers 14 residues. CDR1 and CDR2 (germline): MNHEY, SVGEGT. V was cut by 7 bases and J by 7 bases, with 17 bases left in between. The CDR3: CASINPTGRNEQFF. The CDR3 region has the DNA TGTGCCAGCATCAATCCGACAGGAAGAAATGAGCAGTTCTTC.

This clonotype was detected many times. The rearrangement links TRBV29-1 to TRBJ2-1; D unclear. The CDR3 loop spans 15 amino acids. Germline V lookup: CDR1 SQVTM, CDR2 ANQGSEA. V was trimmed by 7 bases and J by 7 bases, leaving 23 bases between them. This chain's CDR3 is CSAYNLASSGNEQFF. The CDR3 DNA reads TGCAGCGCATATAACCTGGCCTCTTCTGGGAATGAGCAGTTCTTC.

The V and J genes are TRBV29-1 and TRBJ2-3; D unclear. The V gene's germline CDR1 is SQVTM and CDR2 ANQGSEA. The V gene lost 4 bases and the J gene lost 5 bases, with 16 bases spanning the gap. CDR3 size: 14 residues. The CDR3 DNA sequence: TGCAGCGTTGTTCCAGCCTCCTACGTAGATACGCAGTATTTT. Residues: CSVVPASYVDTQYF.

This clonotype was seen a few times. V and J are TRBV20-1 and TRBJ2-3; D is unclear. The germline V gene has CDR1 DFQATT and CDR2 SNEGSKA (reference sequence). V gave up 3 bases and J gave up 2 bases, with 9 bases separating them. The CDR3 spans 13 residues. The CDR3 nucleotides are TGCAGTGCTAGCTCGCGGAACACAGATACGCAGTATTTT. It translates to CSASSRNTDTQYF.

This clonotype was picked up many times. This rearrangement joins TRBV7-6 to TRBJ2-5, with a possible D match to TRBD2 (5 bases). The CDR3 runs to 13 residues. The V end was cut by 5 bases, the J end by 5 bases, with 12 bases between. The germline CDR1 and CDR2 sequences are SGHVS and FNYEAQ. The CDR3 nucleotides are TGTGCCAGCAGCATGGACTGGTCGGAGACCCAGTACTTC. As protein: CASSMDWSETQYF. The variable domain in full, completed from reference TRBV7-6 and TRBJ2-5, reads GAGVSQSPRYKVTKRGQDVALRCDPISGHVSLYWYRQALGQGPEFLTYFNYEAQQDKSGLPNDRFSAERPEGSISTLTIQRTEQRDSAMYRCASSMDWSETQYFGPGTRLLVL.

The rearrangement links TRBV27 to TRBJ2-1, with 9 bases matching TRBD2. CDR3 size: 16 residues. Germline trimming cut 5 bases from V and 4 bases from J; bases unmatched to any gene: 9. Germline CDR1 is MNHEY and CDR2 is SMNVEV (reference sequence). CDR3 in DNA: TGTGCCAGCAGTCGTGGCGGGGGGGCCGGGTACAATGAGCAGTTCTTC. Encoded protein: CASSRGGGAGYNEQFF.

This clonotype was seen ten or more times. The chain uses TRBV12-3 or TRBV12-4 and TRBJ2-5, with 7 positions matching TRBD1. V trimming: 3 bases; J trimming: 4 bases; junction bases outside the gene matches: 11. The CDR3 runs 16 residues. DNA for the CDR3: TGTGCCAGCAGTTTCCTAAGACAGGGCGGGTTAGAGACCCAGTACTTC. This sequence encodes CASSFLRQGGLETQYF.

This clonotype was recorded at least ten times. Compared with germline, one end of the junction differs, possibly owing to a read error. This chain joins TRBV25-1 and TRBJ2-7, with TRBD2 as a possible D gene (5 bases). Germline CDR1 is MGHDK and CDR2 is SYGVNS. The CDR3 contains 13 residues. CDR3 loop: CASSTQEGLRTVF. CDR3 DNA: TGTGCCAGCAGTACCCAAGAAGGGTTACGGACTGTCTTC.

The gene calls are TRBV25-1 and TRBJ2-5; TRBD2 aligns across 9 bases. V lost 5 bases and J lost 1; bases outside the gene matches: 5. The CDR3 contains 15 residues. CDR1 is MGHDK, CDR2 SYGVNS, per germline. The CDR3: CASSSGGPLQETQYF. The CDR3 DNA is TGTGCCAGCAGTAGCGGGGGGCCCCTCCAAGAGACCCAGTACTTC. The full variable domain, rest sourced from reference TRBV25-1 and TRBJ2-5, is EADIYQTPRYLVIGTGKKITLECSQTMGHDKMYWYQQDPGMELHLIHYSYGVNSTEKGDLSSESTVSRIRTEHFPLTLESARPSHTSQYLCASSSGGPLQETQYFGPGTRLLVL.

This clonotype was observed a few times. The chain has TRBV6-5 and TRBJ2-3; 7 bases are shared with TRBD2. Germline CDR1 is MNHEY and CDR2 is SVGAGI. J gave up 0 bases and V 6 bases, and 3 bases lay outside the gene matches. This CDR3 contains 14 residues. This chain's CDR3 is CASRLSGSTDTQYF. As DNA, the CDR3 is TGTGCCAGCAGGCTTAGCGGGAGCACAGATACGCAGTATTTT.

The CDR3 spells CASSLGPSGGADTQYF. Here the CDR3 DNA reads TGCGCCAGCAGCTTGGGCCCTAGCGGGGGGGCAGATACGCAGTATTTT. This sequence joins TRBV5-1 and TRBJ2-3; TRBD2 aligns across 12 bases. V was clipped by 0 bases and J by 4 bases; unmatched bases: 3. CDR1 is SGHRS and CDR2 is YFSETQ in the germline V gene. This CDR3 has 16 amino acids.

This clonotype has more than one count but fewer than ten. The rearrangement uses TRBV12-3 or TRBV12-4 and TRBJ1-5; D perhaps matches TRBD1 (5 bases). Trimming took off 8 bases at V and 2 bases at J, with 28 bases between the two ends. CDR3 length: 19 amino acids. CDR3 DNA sequence: TGTGCCAGCCGAGTTGGGGCGTTCGGGCAGGGCGGTGGCAATCAGCCCCAGCATTTT. Residues: CASRVGAFGQGGGNQPQHF.

This clonotype was detected ten times or more. The chain recombines TRBV6-5 with TRBJ1-4; a weak D match, TRBD1 (5 bases). V shed 5 bases and J shed 8 bases, with 21 bases lying between them. CDR3 length equals 16 residues. The germline V gene has CDR1 MNHEY and CDR2 SVGAGI. This CDR3 reads CASSTRGGGFQEKLFF. Written as DNA, the CDR3 is TGTGCCAGCAGTACCCGTGGGGGGGGTTTTCAAGAAAAACTGTTTTTT.

This clonotype was counted at least ten times. This chain connects TRBV5-1 to TRBJ2-3; D is undetermined. The CDR3 runs 14 residues. CDR1 is SGHRS, CDR2 YFSETQ, per germline. V gave up 4 bases and J gave up 2 bases, with 11 bases separating them. The CDR3 protein is CASSPPGYTDTQYF. CDR3 in DNA: TGCGCCAGCAGCCCCCCCGGGTACACAGATACGCAGTATTTT.

This clonotype turned up a few times. The chain joins TRBV18 to TRBJ2-1; unclear D gene. V lost 4 bases and J lost 0, with 16 bases in between. The length of the CDR3 is 17 residues. CDR1 is KGHSH and CDR2 is LQKENI in the germline V gene. In DNA form, the CDR3 reads TGTGCCAGCTCACAGCAGGCAGCCCTAAGCTCCTACAATGAGCAGTTCTTC. Encoded protein: CASSQQAALSSYNEQFF.

At least ten counts were recorded for this clonotype. The chain combines TRBV5-1 with TRBJ1-4; 8 nucleotides match TRBD1. The CDR3 extends over 15 amino acids. Germline CDR1 reads SGHRS; CDR2 reads YFSETQ. J was trimmed by 5 bases and V by 4 bases; bases with no gene match: 7. The CDR3 loop is CASSQGTGDNEKLFF. The CDR3, as DNA: TGCGCCAGCAGCCAAGGGACAGGAGACAATGAAAAACTGTTTTTT.

This clonotype was seen repeatedly, ten times or more. V and J are TRBV6-6 and TRBJ1-6, with 9 bases lining up with TRBD1. Looked up from germline, CDR1 is MNHNY and CDR2 is SVGAGI (reference sequence). This CDR3 region has 16 residues. V trimming: 5 bases; J trimming: 13 bases; junction bases outside the gene matches: 15. The CDR3 DNA reads TGTGCCAGCAGTAGCGCCACGGGACAGGGCTTCGTTCCCCTCCACTTT. Amino acids: CASSSATGQGFVPLHF.

This clonotype showed up just a few times. This chain uses TRBV29-1 with TRBJ2-2; D is unresolved. Germline assignment: CDR1 SQVTM and CDR2 ANQGSEA. Trimming took off 1 base at V and 1 base at J, with 13 bases between the two ends. This CDR3 comprises 16 residues. CDR3 region: CSVEVGSGQNTGELFF. DNA of the CDR3: TGCAGCGTTGAAGTAGGGTCAGGCCAGAACACCGGGGAGCTGTTTTTT.

There are a few counts of this clonotype. The V call is TRBV6-2 or TRBV6-3, the J call TRBJ2-2; no firm D call. This CDR3 spans 15 amino acids. The germline V gene has CDR1 MNHEY and CDR2 SVGEGT. The V and J ends lost 6 bases and 0 bases respectively, with 11 bases between them. DNA of the CDR3: TGTGCCAGCAGCCCATCGGCAGCGAACACCGGGGAGCTGTTTTTT. The encoded protein is CASSPSAANTGELFF.

This clonotype has more than one count but fewer than ten. The genes are TRBV2 and TRBJ2-5; D ambiguous. The ends were cut back, 1 base at V and 4 bases at J, with 7 bases in the middle. Germline CDR1 is SNHLY and CDR2 is FYNNEI. CDR3 length: 13 amino acids. Written as DNA, the CDR3 is TGTGCCAGCAGTGAAGTAGTGGCAGAGACCCAGTACTTC. Residues: CASSEVVAETQYF.